The 10 T cell receptor beta chains below come from one sample, sequenced in a study of blood T cell repertoires in COVID-19. Sequencing was performed with immunoSEQ multiplex PCR; in TCRdb, only in-frame clones are kept and a portion is missing. The sample lists 400,000 to 500,000 clones, more than 70% seen once, with 1.2% to 1.5% in the top ten. Sequencing was carried out using PBMCs or T cells enriched from blood (not recorded which). All receptors come from a woman between 18 and 29 years old who had been exposed to COVID-19.

For the CDR3, the DNA is TGTGCCATCAAGAGTGAGGGACAGGGGGTCGGTTCCACTGAAGCTTTCTTT. It yields the protein CAIKSEGQGVGSTEAFF. The chain has TRBV10-3 and TRBJ1-1; 11 positions match TRBD1. The CDR3 runs 17 residues. V dropped 7 bases and J dropped 4; count of bases not matched to a gene: 14. Germline lookup yields CDR1 ENHRY and CDR2 SYGVKD.

The chain is built from TRBV7-2 and TRBJ2-3; no definite D call. The CDR3 loop spans 13 amino acids. Germline values: CDR1 SGHTA, CDR2 FQGNSA. V lost 5 bases, J lost 1 base, and 7 bases lay in between. In DNA, the CDR3 is TGTGCCAGCAGCGAAACAGGCACAGATACGCAGTATTTT. As protein: CASSETGTDTQYF.

V is TRBV6-4 and J is TRBJ2-2; 8 positions agree with TRBD2. J was trimmed by 6 bases and V by 3 bases; bases with no gene match: 6. CDR3 length: 15 amino acids. Germline V gene sequence: CDR1 MRHNA, CDR2 SNTAGT. The CDR3 DNA follows: TGTGCCAGCAGTGATGGCGCGGGAGGTTCCGGGGAGCTGTTTTTT. The encoded protein is CASSDGAGGSGELFF.

This chain connects TRBV7-2 to TRBJ2-7, with D perhaps matching TRBD2 (5 bases). V was clipped by 4 bases and J by 3 bases, with 7 bases between them. CDR1 and CDR2 from the germline V gene are SGHTA and FQGNSA. This CDR3 is 12 amino acids long. DNA of the CDR3: TGTGCCAGCAGCTCCGGGGTCTACGAGCAGTACTTC. It translates to CASSSGVYEQYF.

The chain is built from TRBV14 and TRBJ1-3; D is ambiguous. CDR3 length: 18 amino acids. V was clipped by 4 bases and J by 1 base, with 20 bases between them. Germline values: CDR1 SGHDN, CDR2 FVKESK. The CDR3 region is CASSRKGGAGSSGNTIYF. The CDR3 DNA reads as TGTGCCAGCAGCCGGAAGGGAGGAGCTGGCTCATCTGGAAACACCATATATTTT.

V usage is TRBV4-1 and J usage is TRBJ2-1; 7 bases are a match to TRBD1. CDR3 length equals 14 residues. Trimming took 1 base from V and 6 from J; bases not matched to a gene: 3. The V gene's germline CDR1 is MGHRA and CDR2 YSYEKL. The CDR3 nucleotides are TGCGCCAGCAGCCAAGGCTGGACAGGCAATGAGCAGTTCTTC. Residues: CASSQGWTGNEQFF.

This chain joins TRBV18 and TRBJ1-4; 9 nucleotides line up with TRBD1. Per the germline V gene, CDR1 is KGHSH and CDR2 is LQKENI. The CDR3 has 14 amino acids. Trimming at V came to 4 bases and at J to 5 bases, leaving 2 bases not matched to a gene. CDR3 nucleotides: TGTGCCAGCTCACTCACAGGGGGCAATGAAAAACTGTTTTTT. Protein sequence: CASSLTGGNEKLFF.

The chain joins TRBV19 to TRBJ1-5, with 7 bases matching TRBD1. The length of the CDR3 is 14 residues. V gave up 3 bases and J gave up 5 bases; unmatched junction bases: 4. CDR1 is LNHDA and CDR2 is SQIVND in the germline V gene (reference sequence). The CDR3 coding sequence is TGTGCCAGTAGTATCACAGGGGTCGATCAGCCCCAGCATTTT. This encodes CASSITGVDQPQHF.

This clone was seen only once. The chain links TRBV20-1 to TRBJ2-7, with D possibly matching TRBD2 (5 bases). The germline gives CDR1 DFQATT, CDR2 SNEGSKA (reference sequence). The length of the CDR3 is 11 residues. Trimming stripped 5 bases from V and 6 bases from J, with 11 bases between. The CDR3, as DNA: TGCAGTGCTGCCGACGGGGTCGAGCAGTACTTC. Its translation: CSAADGVEQYF.

This chain uses TRBV5-1 with TRBJ2-7; D ambiguous. V lost 0 bases, J lost 3 bases, and 13 bases lay in between. From germline, CDR1 is SGHRS and CDR2 YFSETQ. CDR3 length equals 15 residues. CDR3: CASSLGQAGLYEQYF. The CDR3 DNA sequence: TGCGCCAGCAGCTTGGGGCAGGCAGGCCTCTACGAGCAGTACTTC.